A single sample is the source of the 6 T cell receptor beta chains below, sequenced in a study of glioma-infiltrating T cells. Using RNA template, CDR3s of TCR alpha and beta were amplified with iRepertoire arm-PCR. TCRdb reanalysed the multiplex PCR reads using MiXCR and keeps one entry per CDR3 protein. The sample holds roughly 120,000 distinct CDR3 sequences, 20% to 25% seen once. The sequenced sample was glioma tissue, nonneoplastic brain tissue, or PBMCs (not recorded which). These receptors were obtained from a human donor with low-grade glioma or glioblastoma, undergoing nonglioma brain surgery, or in good health (not recorded which).

Only a few counts were recorded for this clonotype. A much larger clone is a single base away; this may be a read error. The rearrangement uses TRBV2 and TRBJ1-1; no clear D. The CDR3 sequence is 12 residues long. In germline, CDR1 is SNHLY, CDR2 FYNNEI. The CDR3: CAGSPGLTEAFF. In DNA form, the CDR3 reads TGTGCCGGCAGTCCCGGACTCACTGAAGCTTTCTTT.

This clonotype was recorded at least ten times. The rearrangement links TRBV28 to TRBJ2-5; 7 nucleotides align to TRBD1. V shed 5 bases, J shed 1 base, and the junction held 10 bases outside the gene matches. The CDR3 consists of 16 residues. CDR1 is MDHEN and CDR2 is SYDVKM in the germline V gene. The CDR3 region is CASSVFTGQVQETQYF. CDR3 sequence (DNA): TGTGCCAGCAGTGTATTTACCGGACAGGTCCAAGAGACCCAGTACTTC.

This clonotype appeared many times. The chain employs TRBV11-3 and TRBJ1-1; 9 bases line up with TRBD1. The germline V gene has CDR1 SGHNT and CDR2 YENEEA. Unmatched junction bases numbered 1, after V lost 5 bases and J lost 0 bases. The CDR3 covers 14 residues. The CDR3 region is CASSGTGMNTEAFF. CDR3 bases: TGTGCCAGCAGCGGGACAGGGATGAACACTGAAGCTTTCTTT.

This sequence joins TRBV29-1 and TRBJ2-7; D is undetermined. The CDR3 consists of 11 residues. V lost 6 bases and J 3 bases, leaving 9 bases between the germline ends. The germline V gene has CDR1 SQVTM and CDR2 ANQGSEA. CDR3 residues: CSVRTNYEQYF. The CDR3 DNA reads as TGCAGCGTGAGAACCAACTACGAGCAGTACTTC.

A remark on this clonotype: This may be a read error: a much more frequent sequence differs by one nucleotide. J is TRBJ2-3 and V is TRBV2; D might be TRBD1 or TRBD2, each matching 5 bases. V lost 4 bases and J lost 2, with 16 bases in between. The CDR3 is 16 amino acids. Germline loops: CDR1 SNHLY, CDR2 FYNNEI. CDR3 sequence reads: CASSGQHGAITDTQYF. The CDR3 DNA is TGTGCCAGCAGTGGCCAGCACGGGGCGATCACAGATACGCAGTATTTT.

Worth noting for this clonotype: A single base separates this from a much larger clone, so it may be a read error. CDR3: CASSAGHSGNSIYF. The CDR3 coding sequence is TGTGCCAGCAGCGCGGGACACTCTGGAAACTCCATATATTTT. V gene TRBV2 combines with J gene TRBJ1-3; TRBD1 might be the D (6 bases). The CDR3 sequence is 14 residues long. CDR1 SNHLY and CDR2 FYNNEI come from the germline V gene.